This T cell receptor beta chain derives from a study of CDR3 diversity in severe acne. TCRdb recomputed calls from the PCR reads with MiXCR, one row per CDR3 protein. Here the sample spans tens of thousands of distinct CDR3 sequences, around 53% being singletons. This clonotype rates as medium-sized. V was trimmed by 6 bases and J by 10 bases, leaving 16 bases between them. The germline V gene encodes CDR1 LNHDA and CDR2 SQIVND (reference sequence). The CDR3 spans 14 residues. What was sequenced was blood. This chain links TRBV19 with TRBJ1-6, with unresolved D. The source of this sequence is a male donor in good health, without acne. CDR3 coding DNA: TGTGCCAGTAGGCGCTTATCGGTCAACTCACCCCTCCACTTT. It specifies CASRRLSVNSPLHF.